A single sample gave rise to the 21 T cell receptor beta chains below, sequenced in a study of cytomegalovirus exposure and HLA in healthy donors listed by TCRdb under 2017. The receptor library was made with the immunoSEQ multiplex PCR assay. Imported from immuneACCESS, the table was reduced by TCRdb to in-frame sequences with V and J called. These copies leave out some clones; in studies compared against another copy, an unresolved V gene accounts for under half, and the cause of the remainder is not known. This sample gives about 160,000 clones in total; roughly nine tenths of them show up just once. In total, the top ten clones hold approximately 5% of the sample. The sample taken for sequencing was PBMCs. The receptors were gathered from a woman aged 30 to 39 in good health and CMV-seronegative.

V gene TRBV9 combines with J gene TRBJ1-2, with D unclear. This CDR3 spans 11 amino acids. The V gene lost 4 bases and the J gene lost 8 bases, with 9 bases spanning the gap. CDR1 and CDR2 (germline): SGDLS, YYNGEE. The CDR3 DNA reads TGTGCCAGCAGCTCTAGCGAGGGCTACACCTTC. Translated, it gives CASSSSEGYTF.

The chain joins TRBV14 to TRBJ1-1, with D unclear. CDR1 and CDR2 (germline): SGHDN, FVKESK. V lost 0 bases to trimming and J lost 7 bases, with 21 bases between them. This CDR3 is built from 17 residues. CDR3 nucleotides: TGTGCCAGCAGCCAAGAGCTCGGTGAATACTGGACCGTTGAAGCTTTCTTT. Translation: CASSQELGEYWTVEAFF.

The CDR3 protein is CASSPLVHTIYF. For the CDR3, the DNA is TGTGCCAGCAGTCCCCTTGTGCACACCATATATTTT. This rearrangement joins TRBV28 to TRBJ1-3; the D is unclear. This CDR3 has 12 amino acids. Trimming stripped 5 bases from V and 8 bases from J, with 10 bases between. Germline values: CDR1 MDHEN, CDR2 SYDVKM. Together with reference TRBV28 and TRBJ1-3, the CDR3 gives the full variable domain: DVKVTQSSRYLVKRTGEKVFLECVQDMDHENMFWYRQDPGLGLRLIYFSYDVKMKEKGDIPEGYSVSREKKERFSLILESASTNQTSMYLCASSPLVHTIYFGEGSWLTVV.

This chain connects TRBV5-6 to TRBJ2-1, with D uncertain. V lost 0 bases to trimming and J lost 4 bases, with 11 bases between them. The CDR3 is made up of 15 amino acids. Germline CDR1 reads SGHDT; CDR2 reads YYEEEE. For the CDR3, the DNA is TGTGCCAGCAGCTTGGTACACACGTCTTACAATGAGCAGTTCTTC. It translates to CASSLVHTSYNEQFF.

The chain combines TRBV19 with TRBJ1-1, with a weak D call TRBD1 (5 bases). This CDR3 is built from 16 residues. The V and J ends lost 2 bases and 1 base respectively, with 14 bases between them. CDR1 and CDR2 from the germline V gene are LNHDA and SQIVND (reference sequence). The CDR3 DNA follows: TGTGCCAGTAGTATACTAACCCCGGGACGGAACACTGAAGCTTTCTTT. Translating it yields CASSILTPGRNTEAFF.

The chain couples TRBV5-1 to TRBJ2-3; D is ambiguous. Deletions cut 4 bases from V and 6 bases from J, with 12 bases between. Per germline, CDR1 SGHRS and CDR2 YFSETQ. The CDR3 totals 13 residues. In nucleotides, the CDR3 is TGCGCCAGCAGCCCAAGAATTAGTGATACGCAGTATTTT. It translates to CASSPRISDTQYF.

The chain is built from TRBV18 and TRBJ2-6, with D unclear. V shed 2 bases and J shed 0 bases, with 8 bases lying between them. CDR3 length equals 16 residues. Germline V gene sequence: CDR1 KGHSH, CDR2 LQKENI. CDR3 sequence reads: CASSPRESSGANVLTF. For the CDR3, the DNA is TGTGCCAGCTCACCAAGGGAAAGCTCTGGGGCCAACGTCCTGACTTTC. The full variable domain, rest sourced from reference TRBV18 and TRBJ2-6, is NAGVMQNPRHLVRRRGQEARLRCSPMKGHSHVYWYRQLPEEGLKFMVYLQKENIIDESGMPKERFSAEFPKEGPSILRIQQVVRGDSAAYFCASSPRESSGANVLTFGAGSRLTVL.

This clone was recorded once. The chain combines TRBV19 with TRBJ1-5; 11 nucleotides agree with TRBD1. The CDR3 consists of 17 residues. Trimming removed 3 bases from V and 0 bases from J; junction bases left unmatched: 4. The germline gives CDR1 LNHDA, CDR2 SQIVND (reference sequence). This CDR3 is CASSIGTGGDSNQPQHF. The DNA for the CDR3 is TGTGCCAGTAGTATCGGGACAGGGGGTGATAGCAATCAGCCCCAGCATTTT. The whole variable domain, filled in from reference TRBV19 and TRBJ1-5, reads DGGITQSPKYLFRKEGQNVTLSCEQNLNHDAMYWYRQDPGQGLRLIYYSQIVNDFQKGDIAEGYSVSREKKESFPLTVTSAQKNPTAFYLCASSIGTGGDSNQPQHFGDGTRLSIL.

The chain recombines TRBV7-8 with TRBJ2-1; 11 nucleotides agree with TRBD2. Germline V lookup: CDR1 SGHVS, CDR2 FQNEAQ. V was clipped by 1 base and J by 0 bases; unmatched bases: 8. The CDR3 is made up of 19 amino acids. The CDR3 DNA reads TGTGCCAGCAGCTTAGTAATAGCGGGAGGGCGGAACTCCTACAATGAGCAGTTCTTC. This gives the protein CASSLVIAGGRNSYNEQFF.

This clone is a singleton in its sample. This rearrangement joins TRBV4-3 to TRBJ2-1; D is unresolved. CDR3 length equals 17 residues. Germline assignment: CDR1 LGHNA and CDR2 YSLEER. The ends were cut back, 0 bases at V and 0 bases at J, with 12 bases in the middle. CDR3 protein: CASSQDPYKNSYNEQFF. DNA of the CDR3: TGCGCCAGCAGCCAAGATCCATACAAAAACTCCTACAATGAGCAGTTCTTC.

The chain couples TRBV28 to TRBJ2-1; 13 bases match TRBD2. V gave up 6 bases and J gave up 1 base; unmatched junction bases: 15. The CDR3 loop spans 20 amino acids. In germline, CDR1 is MDHEN, CDR2 SYDVKM. CDR3 sequence: CASSLPTGTSGIQSYNEQFF. The CDR3, as DNA: TGTGCCAGCAGCCTACCTACCGGGACTAGCGGGATTCAATCCTACAATGAGCAGTTCTTC.

The chain links TRBV6-6 to TRBJ2-5; D is unclear. CDR1 is MNHNY and CDR2 is SVGAGI in the germline V gene (reference sequence). The CDR3 contains 13 residues. Trimming removed 6 bases at V and 4 bases at J, with 12 bases between. DNA for the CDR3: TGTGCCAGCAGGCTAGGGTACCGAGAGACCCAGTACTTC. Its translation is CASRLGYRETQYF.

The genes are TRBV29-1 and TRBJ1-1, with 7 bases fitting TRBD1. V gave up 0 bases and J gave up 5 bases; unmatched junction bases: 12. Germline CDR1 is SQVTM and CDR2 is ANQGSEA. This CDR3 region has 16 residues. In DNA, the CDR3 is TGCAGCGTTGAAGATCGAGGACAGGTCCCGGGTACTGAAGCTTTCTTT. It specifies CSVEDRGQVPGTEAFF.

The chain combines TRBV2 with TRBJ2-7, with 7 bases lining up with TRBD2. The CDR3 spans 16 residues. Trimming took 1 base from V and 5 from J; bases not matched to a gene: 11. Germline CDR1 reads SNHLY; CDR2 reads FYNNEI. The CDR3 protein is CASSEGGGTTVHEQYF. The CDR3 nucleotides are TGTGCCAGCAGTGAAGGGGGGGGGACTACGGTCCACGAGCAGTACTTC.

The chain combines TRBV28 with TRBJ1-5, with D hard to call. V dropped 3 bases and J dropped 5 bases, with 8 bases sitting between them. This CDR3 has 13 residues. Germline loops: CDR1 MDHEN, CDR2 SYDVKM. The DNA of the CDR3 is TGTGCCAGCAGTTTCCATGGGTATCAGCCCCAGCATTTT. This sequence encodes CASSFHGYQPQHF.

The J gene is TRBJ1-4, the V gene TRBV6-6; 8 bases are shared with TRBD1. Germline V gene sequence: CDR1 MNHNY, CDR2 SVGAGI (reference sequence). The J segment lost 5 bases and the V segment lost 4 bases, leaving 3 bases of the junction unmatched. This CDR3 comprises 14 residues. Here the CDR3 DNA reads TGTGCCAGCAGTTTGACAGGGGTGAATGAAAAACTGTTTTTT. Translation gives CASSLTGVNEKLFF.

This clone came up a few times. This chain links TRBV21-1 with TRBJ2-7; the DNA was not compared with TRBD2, the D call given in the table. TRBV21-1 represents a pseudogene. The CDR3 loop spans 16 amino acids. DNA of the CDR3: TGTGCCAGCACATCTACACCGGGACTATACTCCTACGAGCAGTACTTC. Encoded protein: CASTSTPGLYSYEQYF.

The rearrangement joins TRBV4-2 to TRBJ2-1; D is undetermined. Between the trimmed V and J ends, which lost 4 bases and 3 bases, there was a span of 7 bases. Looked up from germline, CDR1 is LGHNA and CDR2 is YNFKEQ. The CDR3 sequence is 13 residues long. The CDR3 DNA sequence: TGTGCCAGCAGCCCCCGAAGCTACAATGAGCAGTTCTTC. Protein product: CASSPRSYNEQFF.

This clone has a single count. The V gene is TRBV4-3, the J gene TRBJ1-1, with 8 bases matching TRBD1. The CDR3 has 15 amino acids. Germline trimming cut 4 bases from V and 9 bases from J; bases unmatched to any gene: 13. CDR1 and CDR2 (germline): LGHNA, YSLEER. CDR3 DNA sequence: TGCGCCAGCAGCCGAATAAATGAAGGGACAGGACAAGCTTTCTTT. Translation gives CASSRINEGTGQAFF.

This clone was detected only once. The J gene is TRBJ2-7, the V gene TRBV4-3, with D possibly TRBD1 on 5 matching bases. V gave up 2 bases and J gave up 7 bases, with 12 bases separating them. CDR1 is LGHNA, CDR2 YSLEER, per germline. The CDR3 extends over 13 amino acids. CDR3 region: CASSQNLAGEQYF. In nucleotides, the CDR3 is TGCGCCAGCAGCCAAAATCTGGCAGGGGAGCAGTACTTC.

This chain connects TRBV15 to TRBJ2-2; the D is unclear. Trimming removed 6 bases from V and 4 bases from J, with 15 bases in between. Germline V lookup: CDR1 LNHNV, CDR2 YYDKDF (reference sequence). The CDR3 covers 15 residues. CDR3: CATRESLLSTGELFF. CDR3 DNA sequence: TGTGCCACCAGGGAGAGCCTCTTGTCCACCGGGGAGCTGTTTTTT.